A single T cell receptor (beta chain) is shown here with its context. Authors' analysis steps: Amplification of reference gene primers provided the estimated nucleated cell counts. Measured with immunoSEQ multiplex PCR; TCRdb has only the in-frame clones, and not every one. The V and J calls and the clone size are those of that table, but D and trimming were determined from the DNA. The sample holds about 75,000 clones, 80% to 90% seen once. CDR3 size: 14 residues. The germline V gene encodes CDR1 SGHRS and CDR2 YFSETQ. V dropped 4 bases and J dropped 8; count of bases not matched to a gene: 9. The sample comes from a study of blood T cell repertoires in COVID-19. Background on the study: Donors in the United States, Italy and Spain gave samples during acute or convalescent COVID-19. T cells, B-cell-depleted T cells, or PBMCs provided the cDNA or gDNA that served as material.

Sequences were obtained from peripheral blood. The receptor was isolated from a woman between 45 and 60 years old with acute or convalescent COVID-19. This sequence joins TRBV5-1 and TRBJ1-2; 9 nucleotides agree with TRBD1. The CDR3 sequence: CASSPGTGFGGYTF. The CDR3 nucleotides read TGCGCCAGCAGCCCCGGGACAGGGTTTGGCGGCTACACCTTC. Supplemented by reference TRBV5-1 and TRBJ1-2, the full variable domain reads KAGVTQTPRYLIKTRGQQVTLSCSPISGHRSVSWYQQTPGQGLQFLFEYFSETQRNKGNFPGRFSGRQFSNSRSEMNVSTLELGDSALYLCASSPGTGFGGYTFGSGTRLTVV.